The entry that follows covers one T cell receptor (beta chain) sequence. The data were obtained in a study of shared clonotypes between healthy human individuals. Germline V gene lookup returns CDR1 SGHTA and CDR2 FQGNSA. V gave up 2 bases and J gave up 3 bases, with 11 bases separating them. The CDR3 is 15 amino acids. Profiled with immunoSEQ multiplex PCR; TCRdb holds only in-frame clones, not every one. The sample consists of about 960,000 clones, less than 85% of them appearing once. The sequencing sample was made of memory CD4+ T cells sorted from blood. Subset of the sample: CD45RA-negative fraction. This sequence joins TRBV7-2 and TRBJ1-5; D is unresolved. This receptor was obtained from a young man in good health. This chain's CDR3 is CASSLTSVFNQPQHF. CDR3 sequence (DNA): TGTGCCAGCAGCTTAACGTCAGTCTTCAATCAGCCCCAGCATTTT.